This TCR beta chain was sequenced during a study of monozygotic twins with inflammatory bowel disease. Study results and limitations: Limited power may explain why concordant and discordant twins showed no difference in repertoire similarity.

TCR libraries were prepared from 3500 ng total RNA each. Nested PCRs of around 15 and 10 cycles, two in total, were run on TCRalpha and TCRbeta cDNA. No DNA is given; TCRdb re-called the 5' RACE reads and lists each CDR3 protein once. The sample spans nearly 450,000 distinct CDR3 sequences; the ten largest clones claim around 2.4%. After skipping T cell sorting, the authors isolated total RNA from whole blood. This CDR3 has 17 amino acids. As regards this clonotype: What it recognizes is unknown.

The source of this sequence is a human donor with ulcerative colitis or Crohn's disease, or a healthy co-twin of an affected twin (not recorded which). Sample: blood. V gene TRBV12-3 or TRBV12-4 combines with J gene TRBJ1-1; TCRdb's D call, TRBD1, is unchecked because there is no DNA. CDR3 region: CASSFRGTGPMNTEAFF.